This T cell receptor beta chain appears in the sequencing data of a study of vaccination and CD4 T cells after COVID-19. Cultured CD4+ T-cell DNA underwent Oncomine TCR Beta short-read sequencing. TCRdb analysed the PCR reads with MiXCR anew, one entry per CDR3 protein. The top ten hold about 6.5% of the sample, which has 20,000 to 25,000 distinct CDR3 sequences, roughly 52% seen once. Noted treatment: roughly 10-day PBMC culture with coronavirus spike peptide pools or control peptides (ViraFEST assay). Negative selection separated CD4+ T cells from approximately 9-day cultures. V was clipped by 5 bases and J by 6 bases; unmatched bases: 2. Germline CDR1 and CDR2: SGHTA and FQGTGA. CDR3 length equals 13 residues. To note about this clonotype: What it binds is unknown.

Study-level results: Researchers report that 304 of 307 vaccine-specific clones in convalescent patients proved spike mono-reactive. For SARS-CoV-2-reactive clonotypes, the median went from approximately 21 to 38, a nonsignificant increase.

This clonotype was obtained from a human donor who had recovered from COVID-19. Sequenced: CD4+ T cells from blood, cultured in vitro. V usage is TRBV7-3 and J usage is TRBJ1-5; 9 positions match TRBD1. CDR3 region: CASSETGGQPQHF. The CDR3 DNA is TGTGCCAGCAGCGAGACAGGGGGTCAGCCCCAGCATTTT. Full variable domain (outside the CDR3, taken from reference TRBV7-3 and TRBJ1-5): GAGVSQTPSNKVTEKGKYVELRCDPISGHTALYWYRQSLGQGPEFLIYFQGTGAADDSGLPNDRFFAVRPEGSVSTLKIQRTERGDSAVYLCASSETGGQPQHFGDGTRLSIL.